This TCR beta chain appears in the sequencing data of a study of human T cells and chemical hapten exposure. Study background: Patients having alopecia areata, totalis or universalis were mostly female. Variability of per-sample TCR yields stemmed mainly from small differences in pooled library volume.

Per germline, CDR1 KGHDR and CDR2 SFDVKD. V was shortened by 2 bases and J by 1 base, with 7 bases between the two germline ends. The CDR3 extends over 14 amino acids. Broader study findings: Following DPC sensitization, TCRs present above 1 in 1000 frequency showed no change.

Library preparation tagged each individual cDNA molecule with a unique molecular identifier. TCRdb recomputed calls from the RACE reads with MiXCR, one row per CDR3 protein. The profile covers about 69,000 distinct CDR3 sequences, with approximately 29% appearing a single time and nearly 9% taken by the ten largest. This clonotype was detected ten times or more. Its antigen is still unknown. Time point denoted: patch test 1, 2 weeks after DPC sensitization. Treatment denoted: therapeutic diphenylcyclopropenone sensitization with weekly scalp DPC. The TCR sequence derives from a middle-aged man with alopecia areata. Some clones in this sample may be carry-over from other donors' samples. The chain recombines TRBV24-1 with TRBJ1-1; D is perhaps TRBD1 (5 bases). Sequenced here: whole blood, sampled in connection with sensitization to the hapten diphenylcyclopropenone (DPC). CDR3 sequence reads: CATSDSTGNTEAFF. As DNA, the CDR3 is TGTGCCACCAGTGATTCTACAGGGAACACTGAAGCTTTCTTT.